Below, 2 T cell receptor beta chains from the same sample are listed, as sequenced in a study of T cell changes during pregnancy in multiple sclerosis. Sequencing used immunoSEQ multiplex PCR; TCRdb keeps in-frame clones, though not all of them. The sample consists of around 17,000 clones, almost 96% of them appearing once. The sequencing here drew on peripheral blood, taken in the third trimester of pregnancy. Every receptor here comes from a female donor with multiple sclerosis, enrolled in a pregnancy study.

This chain connects TRBV5-5 to TRBJ2-5; D possibly corresponds to TRBD1 (6 bases). V lost 5 bases and J lost 5, with 19 bases in between. The germline V gene has CDR1 SGHKS and CDR2 YYEKEE (reference sequence). This CDR3 contains 15 residues. DNA of the CDR3: TGTGCCAGCAGACCCAAGACAGGACAAGGGGAGACCCAGTACTTC. Translation: CASRPKTGQGETQYF.

The V and J genes are TRBV7-9 and TRBJ1-3; tentatively, D is TRBD1 (5 bases). Germline V gene lookup returns CDR1 SEHNR and CDR2 FQNEAQ (reference sequence). The CDR3 loop spans 16 amino acids. The V end was cut by 5 bases, the J end by 0 bases, with 14 bases between. CDR3 in DNA: TGTGCCAGCAGCACACGTGGGGGGAGCTCTGGAAACACCATATATTTT. Residues: CASSTRGGSSGNTIYF. Supplemented by reference TRBV7-9 and TRBJ1-3, the full variable domain reads DTGVSQNPRHKITKRGQNVTFRCDPISEHNRLYWYRQTLGQGPEFLTYFQNEAQLEKSRLLSDRFSAERPKGSFSTLEIQRTEQGDSAMYLCASSTRGGSSGNTIYFGEGSWLTVV.